Below are 14 T cell receptor beta chains sequenced from a single sample in a study of T cell responses to AZD1222 COVID-19 vaccine. The table came from immunoSEQ multiplex PCR; TCRdb's copy has only in-frame clones and leaves some out. The sample consists of more than 140,000 clones, approximately 95% of them appearing once. Here the sequenced sample was peripheral blood, taken on day 0 of MenACWY control vaccination. The receptors were sampled from an adult in good health.

The chain links TRBV14 to TRBJ1-1; D gene unclear. CDR1 is SGHDN, CDR2 FVKESK, per germline. This CDR3 has 15 amino acids. V lost 5 bases and J lost 3, with 16 bases in between. This chain's CDR3 is CASSTFRASDTEAFF. CDR3 DNA: TGTGCCAGCAGCACTTTTAGGGCGTCGGACACTGAAGCTTTCTTT.

This chain connects TRBV5-4 to TRBJ1-2; D unclear. V dropped 0 bases and J dropped 4 bases, with 7 bases sitting between them. This CDR3 contains 13 residues. CDR1 and CDR2 from the germline V gene are SGHNT and YYREEE (reference sequence). The CDR3 spells CASSLGRLYGYTF. The CDR3 DNA reads as TGTGCCAGCAGCTTGGGGAGACTCTATGGCTACACCTTC.

This clone was found once. This rearrangement joins TRBV6-6 to TRBJ1-1, with 7 bases that match TRBD1. V lost 5 bases and J lost 6; bases outside the gene matches: 6. The CDR3 runs 13 residues. From germline, CDR1 is MNHNY and CDR2 SVGAGI (reference sequence). CDR3 coding DNA: TGTGCCAGCAGTCCCCTAACAGGGGCTGAAGCTTTCTTT. It translates to CASSPLTGAEAFF.

The chain recombines TRBV15 with TRBJ1-2; D is unclear. Germline values: CDR1 LNHNV, CDR2 YYDKDF (reference sequence). This CDR3 spans 14 amino acids. V lost 5 bases, J lost 0 bases, and 10 bases lay in between. As DNA, the CDR3 is TGTGCCACCAGCTTAGAGCCCACTAACTATGGCTACACCTTC. Its protein is CATSLEPTNYGYTF. Combining the CDR3 with reference TRBV15 and TRBJ1-2 gives the whole variable domain DAMVIQNPRYQVTQFGKPVTLSCSQTLNHNVMYWYQQKSSQAPKLLFHYYDKDFNNEADTPDNFQSRRPNTSFCFLDIRSPGLGDTAMYLCATSLEPTNYGYTFGSGTRLTVV.

The rearrangement uses TRBV7-3 and TRBJ2-1; 12 bases map to TRBD2. V trimming: 0 bases; J trimming: 7 bases; junction bases outside the gene matches: 4. Germline assignment: CDR1 SGHTA and CDR2 FQGTGA. This CDR3 comprises 16 residues. The CDR3 nucleotides are TGTGCCAGCAGCTTAACAGTCCTAGCGGGGGGGAATGAGCAGTTCTTC. Translated: CASSLTVLAGGNEQFF.

The rearrangement uses TRBV4-1 and TRBJ1-1, with D possibly matching TRBD1 (6 bases). The CDR3 has 17 amino acids. Trimming pared 3 bases from V and 3 bases from J, leaving 20 bases between. In germline, CDR1 is MGHRA, CDR2 YSYEKL. The CDR3 sequence is CASSQVPGQLRDTEAFF. The CDR3 DNA reads as TGCGCCAGCAGCCAGGTACCGGGACAACTAAGGGACACTGAAGCTTTCTTT.

J is TRBJ2-5 and V is TRBV18, with D possibly being TRBD1 (5 bases). V shed 3 bases and J shed 5 bases, with 10 bases lying between them. The CDR3 loop spans 13 amino acids. Looked up from germline, CDR1 is KGHSH and CDR2 is LQKENI. This CDR3 is CASSPPGHETQYF. CDR3 DNA: TGTGCCAGCTCACCTCCAGGGCACGAGACCCAGTACTTC.

J is TRBJ1-2 and V is TRBV18; no firm D call. Germline lookup yields CDR1 KGHSH and CDR2 LQKENI. Trimming left V 3 bases short and J 3 bases short, with 11 bases between. CDR3 size: 14 residues. CDR3 nucleotide sequence: TGTGCCAGCTCACCCGGAGCGGGCTACTATGGCTACACCTTC. It encodes CASSPGAGYYGYTF.

Remarks on this clone: Its ends do not fully match the called genes, so a read error is possible. The gene calls are TRBV7-3 and TRBJ1-1; 9 bases map to TRBD1. Germline CDR1 SGHTA, CDR2 FQGTGA. The CDR3 contains 15 residues. The DNA for the CDR3 is TGTGCCAGCAGTTTAACAGGGGGCGATAACACTGAAGCTTTCTTT. Encoded protein: CASSLTGGDNTEAFF. Combining the CDR3 with reference TRBV7-3 and TRBJ1-1 gives the whole variable domain GAGVSQTPSNKVTEKGKYVELRCDPISGHTALYWYRQSLGQGPEFLIYFQGTGAADDSGLPNDRFFAVRPEGSVSTLKIQRTERGDSAVYLCASSLTGGDNTEAFFGQGTRLTVV.

The V gene is TRBV7-8, the J gene TRBJ2-1; the match to TRBD2 covers 10 bases. V lost 3 bases and J lost 4; bases outside the gene matches: 12. This CDR3 contains 18 residues. The germline gives CDR1 SGHVS, CDR2 FQNEAQ. CDR3 amino acids: CASSLASGGQNTYNEQFF. CDR3 DNA sequence: TGTGCCAGCAGCTTGGCTAGCGGGGGCCAAAATACATACAATGAGCAGTTCTTC.

The gene calls are TRBV18 and TRBJ1-1; tentatively, D is TRBD1 (6 bases). CDR1 and CDR2 (germline): KGHSH, LQKENI. The CDR3 extends over 14 amino acids. V was trimmed by 6 bases and J by 1 base, leaving 12 bases between them. The CDR3 DNA follows: TGTGCCAGCTCCCAGAAACAGGGGAACACTGAAGCTTTCTTT. Translating it yields CASSQKQGNTEAFF. Complete variable domain (other parts from reference TRBV18 and TRBJ1-1): NAGVMQNPRHLVRRRGQEARLRCSPMKGHSHVYWYRQLPEEGLKFMVYLQKENIIDESGMPKERFSAEFPKEGPSILRIQQVVRGDSAAYFCASSQKQGNTEAFFGQGTRLTVV.

CDR3 protein: CASHRTNSPLHF. DNA for the CDR3: TGTGCCAGTCACCGAACTAATTCACCCCTCCACTTT. The V gene is TRBV6-5, the J gene TRBJ1-6; D is uncertain. Germline V gene lookup returns CDR1 MNHEY and CDR2 SVGAGI. V was pared by 9 bases and J by 6 bases, with 9 bases between. The CDR3 sequence is 12 residues long.

The chain couples TRBV13 to TRBJ2-3; no clear D gene. Trimming cost V 0 bases and J 7 bases, with 14 bases left between them. Germline V gene sequence: CDR1 PRHDT, CDR2 FYEKMQ (reference sequence). The CDR3 totals 15 residues. In DNA, the CDR3 is TGTGCCAGCAGCTTAGGTGTCGCGGTGAGTCATACGCAGTATTTT. Protein sequence: CASSLGVAVSHTQYF.

This chain links TRBV4-2 with TRBJ2-7; 7 nucleotides agree with TRBD2. This CDR3 region has 13 residues. Losses at the gene ends were 2 bases for V and 6 bases for J; bases not matched to a gene: 4. Germline CDR1 reads LGHNA; CDR2 reads YNFKEQ. The CDR3 DNA reads TGTGCCAGCAGCCAACACCTAGCGGCCGAGCAGTACTTC. Translating it yields CASSQHLAAEQYF.